These 16 T cell receptor beta chains share one sample of origin, sequenced in a study of shared clonotypes between healthy human individuals. Sequencing used immunoSEQ multiplex PCR; TCRdb keeps in-frame clones, though not all of them. The sample lists 650,000 to 800,000 clones; approximately 72% were seen once. The material sequenced was memory CD4+ T cells sorted from blood. The subset is: CD45RA-negative fraction. The receptor source for this set is a woman aged 25 to 39 in good health.

This clone has ten or more counts. The chain recombines TRBV4-1 with TRBJ2-7; D remains ambiguous. The CDR3 contains 16 residues. Germline V gene lookup returns CDR1 MGHRA and CDR2 YSYEKL. V was clipped by 5 bases and J by 0 bases, with 17 bases between them. CDR3 nucleotides: TGCGCCAGCAGCGATCACATAAGGAAGATCTCCTACGAGCAGTACTTC. Translated: CASSDHIRKISYEQYF.

A word on this clone: The sample holds other DNA sequences that translate to the same CDR3. This chain connects TRBV7-8 to TRBJ1-2; D not resolved. This CDR3 is 12 amino acids long. Trimming shortened V by 1 base and J by 4 bases, and 4 bases separated the two germline ends. The germline gives CDR1 SGHVS, CDR2 FQNEAQ. DNA of the CDR3: TGTGCCAGCAGCTTAGATTTCTATGGCTACACCTTC. Translated, it gives CASSLDFYGYTF.

The chain couples TRBV18 to TRBJ1-3; maybe TRBD1 (5 bases). CDR3 length equals 14 residues. Germline V lookup: CDR1 KGHSH, CDR2 LQKENI. The V and J ends lost 0 bases and 4 bases respectively, with 7 bases between them. In nucleotides, the CDR3 is TGTGCCAGCTCACCACCGACAGCCGGAAACACCATATATTTT. As protein: CASSPPTAGNTIYF. Supplemented by reference TRBV18 and TRBJ1-3, the full variable domain reads NAGVMQNPRHLVRRRGQEARLRCSPMKGHSHVYWYRQLPEEGLKFMVYLQKENIIDESGMPKERFSAEFPKEGPSILRIQQVVRGDSAAYFCASSPPTAGNTIYFGEGSWLTVV.

The rearrangement joins TRBV5-1 to TRBJ2-1; 8 bases line up with TRBD2. In germline, CDR1 is SGHRS, CDR2 YFSETQ. This CDR3 is built from 14 residues. J gave up 6 bases and V 4 bases, and 6 bases lay outside the gene matches. CDR3 nucleotides: TGCGCCAGCAGCGGCTACGCGGGAGGCAATGAGCAGTTCTTC. Protein product: CASSGYAGGNEQFF.

This clone was seen ten or more times. The chain uses TRBV30 and TRBJ2-1; D might be TRBD1 or TRBD2, each matching 5 bases. The CDR3 has 15 residues. V was cut by 3 bases and J by 5 bases, with 17 bases left in between. Germline CDR1 reads GTSNPN; CDR2 reads SVGIG (reference sequence). Written as DNA, the CDR3 is TGTGCCTGGAGCCACCCGGGGCTGGGAAACAATGAGCAGTTCTTC. This sequence encodes CAWSHPGLGNNEQFF.

The chain carries TRBV2 and TRBJ2-3; 10 bases line up with TRBD2. Germline values: CDR1 SNHLY, CDR2 FYNNEI. This CDR3 is built from 12 residues. V lost 8 bases, J lost 5 bases, and 1 base stayed unmatched. CDR3 DNA sequence: TGTGCCAGCGGGACTAGCGAAGATACGCAGTATTTT. Amino acids: CASGTSEDTQYF. Full variable domain (outside the CDR3, taken from reference TRBV2 and TRBJ2-3): EPEVTQTPSHQVTQMGQEVILRCVPISNHLYFYWYRQILGQKVEFLVSFYNNEISEKSEIFDDQFSVERPDGSNFTLKIRSTKLEDSAMYFCASGTSEDTQYFGPGTRLTVL.

The chain combines TRBV5-6 with TRBJ2-3, with 8 bases identical to TRBD2. The germline CDR1 and CDR2 sequences are SGHDT and YYEEEE. This CDR3 is 15 amino acids long. Germline trimming cut 2 bases from V and 4 bases from J; bases unmatched to any gene: 6. CDR3 region: CASSLLAVHADTQYF. CDR3 in DNA: TGTGCCAGCAGCTTACTAGCGGTTCATGCAGATACGCAGTATTTT.

The chain couples TRBV5-1 to TRBJ2-7; D tentatively fits TRBD1 or TRBD2 (6 bases each). CDR3 length: 19 amino acids. The V end was cut by 2 bases, the J end by 2 bases, with 26 bases between. Looked up from germline, CDR1 is SGHRS and CDR2 is YFSETQ. The CDR3 is CASSLGGSTGTSRTYEQYF. CDR3 bases: TGCGCCAGCAGCTTAGGGGGTTCAACCGGCACTAGCCGGACCTACGAGCAGTACTTC.

This clone has ten or more counts. This rearrangement joins TRBV30 to TRBJ2-2, with D perhaps matching TRBD1 (5 bases). The CDR3 spans 15 residues. The V gene lost 0 bases and the J gene lost 1 base, with 9 bases spanning the gap. CDR1 is GTSNPN, CDR2 SVGIG, per germline (reference sequence). The chain's CDR3 is CAWSVTGGNTGELFF. The CDR3 nucleotides are TGTGCCTGGAGTGTAACAGGCGGGAACACCGGGGAGCTGTTTTTT. Supplemented by reference TRBV30 and TRBJ2-2, the full variable domain reads SQTIHQWPATLVQPVGSPLSLECTVEGTSNPNLYWYRQAAGRGLQLLFYSVGIGQISSEVPQNLSASRPQDRQFILSSKKLLLSDSGFYLCAWSVTGGNTGELFFGEGSRLTVL.

This chain joins TRBV5-5 and TRBJ1-5; no clear D. V dropped 3 bases and J dropped 5 bases, with 12 bases sitting between them. The CDR3 consists of 14 residues. Germline CDR1 is SGHKS and CDR2 is YYEKEE (reference sequence). The CDR3 coding sequence is TGTGCCAGCAGCTCGGGGATTCTTTATCAGCCCCAGCATTTT. It translates to CASSSGILYQPQHF.

This sequence joins TRBV28 and TRBJ1-1; perhaps TRBD1 as D (5 bases). The V end was cut by 7 bases, the J end by 5 bases, with 20 bases between. From germline, CDR1 is MDHEN and CDR2 SYDVKM. The CDR3 is 15 amino acids. Here the CDR3 reads CASTGRGEGKTEAFF. CDR3 sequence (DNA): TGTGCCAGCACCGGAAGGGGTGAGGGAAAGACTGAAGCTTTCTTT.

This chain joins TRBV7-8 and TRBJ1-4; maybe TRBD1 (6 bases). The germline CDR1 and CDR2 sequences are SGHVS and FQNEAQ. The length of the CDR3 is 16 residues. The ends were cut back, 5 bases at V and 2 bases at J, with 15 bases in the middle. This CDR3 is CASSQTQGLTNEKLFF. The CDR3 nucleotides are TGTGCCAGCAGCCAAACACAGGGACTTACTAATGAAAAACTGTTTTTT.

V and J are TRBV5-6 and TRBJ1-5; D is unresolved. There are 14 residues in the CDR3. Trimming cost V 3 bases and J 5 bases, with 12 bases left between them. Per the germline V gene, CDR1 is SGHDT and CDR2 is YYEEEE. Here the CDR3 reads CASSSSKTYQPQHF. CDR3 coding DNA: TGTGCCAGCAGCTCCTCTAAGACCTATCAGCCCCAGCATTTT.

The gene calls are TRBV5-4 and TRBJ2-1, with TRBD1 as a possible D gene (6 bases). The germline CDR1 and CDR2 sequences are SGHNT and YYREEE (reference sequence). V was clipped by 1 base and J by 14 bases, with 10 bases between them. The CDR3 totals 11 residues. In nucleotides, the CDR3 is TGTGCCAGCAGCTTGATACAGGGTAAGTTCTTC. Residues: CASSLIQGKFF.

The chain is built from TRBV4-2 and TRBJ2-1, with D possibly TRBD2 on 6 matching bases. V was clipped by 0 bases and J by 5 bases, with 14 bases between them. The V gene's germline CDR1 is LGHNA and CDR2 YNFKEQ. The CDR3 runs to 16 residues. CDR3 protein: CASSQDWASAHNEQFF. In DNA form, the CDR3 reads TGTGCCAGCAGCCAAGATTGGGCTAGCGCACACAATGAGCAGTTCTTC.

The V and J genes are TRBV2 and TRBJ1-5; 8 bases agree with TRBD1. The V gene end was trimmed by 7 bases and the J gene end by 2 bases; junction bases not matched to a gene: 10. The CDR3 covers 16 residues. Germline V CDR1 and CDR2: SNHLY, FYNNEI. In nucleotides, the CDR3 is TGTGCCAGCAAAGAACAGGGGGGCTTTGGCAATCAGCCCCAGCATTTT. Its translation: CASKEQGGFGNQPQHF.